This entry lists 23 T cell receptor beta chains sequenced from one sample in a study of T cell repertoires in cytomegalovirus infection. The antigens for these receptors are not known. TCRdb recomputed calls from the reads with MiXCR, one row per CDR3 protein. The sample lists 700,000 to 900,000 distinct CDR3 sequences; under 35% were seen once. The source was cultured CD8+ T cells from PBMCs, collected from culture after CMV antigen stimulation. Every receptor here comes from a human donor in good health (CMV status not recorded). Some clones in this sample may be carry-over from other donors' samples.

The chain employs TRBV4-1 and TRBJ2-5; 12 bases align to TRBD2. This CDR3 has 16 amino acids. The germline CDR1 and CDR2 sequences are MGHRA and YSYEKL. The V and J ends lost 3 bases and 5 bases, in that order; junction bases with no gene match: 7. CDR3 amino acids: CASSHPRTSGVETQYF. CDR3 nucleotides: TGCGCCAGCAGCCATCCCCGGACTAGCGGGGTGGAGACCCAGTACTTC.

This sequence joins TRBV5-1 and TRBJ2-1; TRBD1 matches 7 bases. Trimming took 4 bases from V and 2 from J; bases not matched to a gene: 18. Germline-derived CDR1 and CDR2 are SGHRS and YFSETQ. CDR3 length: 19 amino acids. For the CDR3, the DNA is TGCGCCAGCAGCCCATCCCGGGACAGTGGCGAGATACCCTACAATGAGCAGTTCTTC. Translation gives CASSPSRDSGEIPYNEQFF.

J is TRBJ2-5 and V is TRBV27, with 11 bases that match TRBD1. The CDR3 sequence is 15 residues long. Germline V CDR1 and CDR2: MNHEY, SMNVEV (reference sequence). Trimming cost V 5 bases and J 3 bases; bases outside gene matches: 5. The CDR3 bases are TGTGCCAGCAGTATCTGGGACAGGGGGAAAGAGACCCAGTACTTC. Translated, it gives CASSIWDRGKETQYF.

This clonotype was seen a few times. The chain couples TRBV4-1 to TRBJ2-3; TRBD2 matches 8 bases. V lost 0 bases to trimming and J lost 2 bases; unmatched junction nucleotides: 4. CDR3 length equals 16 residues. Looked up from germline, CDR1 is MGHRA and CDR2 is YSYEKL. The chain's CDR3 is CASSQDPGGNTDTQYF. CDR3 coding DNA: TGCGCCAGCAGCCAAGATCCGGGGGGGAACACAGATACGCAGTATTTT.

This clonotype was counted between two and nine times. The gene calls are TRBV10-1 and TRBJ1-4, with D unresolved. The germline V gene has CDR1 WNHNN and CDR2 SYGVQD (reference sequence). There are 17 residues in the CDR3. The germline V and J ends were trimmed by 3 bases and 9 bases, with 23 bases remaining between them. In DNA form, the CDR3 reads TGCGCCAGCAGTGACCAACGGACGAATCCCTCCACCAAAAAACTGTTTTTT. Amino acid sequence: CASSDQRTNPSTKKLFF.

Many counts were recorded for this clonotype. CDR3 in DNA: TGTGCCAGCTTAAAGGGCTCTAAGTGGAACTATGGCTACACCTTC. Amino acids: CASLKGSKWNYGYTF. The chain recombines TRBV7-6 with TRBJ1-2; no definite D call. This CDR3 is 15 amino acids long. Germline V gene sequence: CDR1 SGHVS, CDR2 FNYEAQ. V was cut by 8 bases and J by 2 bases, with 18 bases left in between.

The rearrangement uses TRBV5-4 and TRBJ1-5; D gene unclear. V lost 4 bases, J lost 5 bases, and 13 bases lay in between. Germline CDR1 SGHNT, CDR2 YYREEE (reference sequence). The CDR3 extends over 14 amino acids. The CDR3 loop is CASSKGRSDQPQHF. The CDR3 nucleotides are TGTGCCAGCAGCAAAGGACGGAGCGATCAGCCCCAGCATTTT.

This chain uses TRBV2 with TRBJ2-5; the match to TRBD2 covers 7 bases. V was clipped by 4 bases and J by 4 bases; unmatched bases: 12. Germline lookup yields CDR1 SNHLY and CDR2 FYNNEI. The CDR3 has 16 residues. The CDR3, as DNA: TGTGCCAGCAGTGGAGGGCTAGCGGCCAGGAGAGAGACCCAGTACTTC. Encoded protein: CASSGGLAARRETQYF.

The table lists this clonotype with a few counts. A much larger clonotype is one base distant, so this may be a read error. The rearrangement joins TRBV7-9 to TRBJ2-1; no reliable D call. V was clipped by 6 bases and J by 7 bases, with 7 bases between them. Per germline, CDR1 SEHNR and CDR2 FQNEAQ (reference sequence). The CDR3 spans 11 residues. The chain's CDR3 is CASRTANEQFF. The CDR3 DNA reads TGTGCCAGCAGGACGGCGAATGAGCAGTTCTTC.

This clonotype appeared a few times. V usage is TRBV2 and J usage is TRBJ2-3; D uncertain. Germline V gives CDR1 SNHLY, CDR2 FYNNEI. V lost 3 bases, J lost 4 bases, and 8 bases lay in between. This CDR3 spans 13 amino acids. CDR3 residues: CASSEKVADTQYF. CDR3 in DNA: TGTGCCAGCAGTGAGAAGGTAGCAGATACGCAGTATTTT.

The chain employs TRBV7-9 and TRBJ2-3; 7 nucleotides line up with TRBD1. J gave up 4 bases and V 5 bases, and 12 bases lay outside the gene matches. The CDR3 consists of 16 residues. Germline V gene data show CDR1 as SEHNR and CDR2 as FQNEAQ (reference sequence). CDR3 residues: CASSPIQGIVADTQYF. The CDR3, as DNA: TGTGCCAGCAGCCCGATACAGGGGATAGTAGCAGATACGCAGTATTTT.

The gene calls are TRBV4-1 and TRBJ2-6, with D uncertain. Germline values: CDR1 MGHRA, CDR2 YSYEKL. V lost 1 base and J lost 0, with 10 bases in between. This CDR3 has 17 amino acids. The CDR3 bases are TGCGCCAGCAGCCAAGTGGGCGCTTACTCTGGGGCCAACGTCCTGACTTTC. Encoded protein: CASSQVGAYSGANVLTF.

This clonotype has more than one count but fewer than ten. V usage is TRBV4-1 and J usage is TRBJ2-7; TRBD2 might be the D (5 bases). The CDR3 is 16 residues long. The germline V gene encodes CDR1 MGHRA and CDR2 YSYEKL. The V gene lost 3 bases and the J gene lost 1 base, with 16 bases spanning the gap. In DNA, the CDR3 is TGCGCCAGCAGCCAGGCCCCCGGGGAGTTTTCCTACGAGCAGTACGTC. This translates into CASSQAPGEFSYEQYV.

A few counts support this clonotype. V gene TRBV7-6 combines with J gene TRBJ2-4, with D possibly matching TRBD2 (5 bases). Germline V gene data show CDR1 as SGHVS and CDR2 as FNYEAQ. Trimming shortened V by 1 base and J by 9 bases, and 13 bases separated the two germline ends. The CDR3 runs 14 residues. The CDR3 spells CASSLVGGRGIQYF. CDR3 nucleotide sequence: TGTGCCAGCAGCTTAGTAGGTGGCCGGGGCATTCAGTACTTC.

This sequence joins TRBV12-3 or TRBV12-4 and TRBJ2-3; D unclear. This CDR3 spans 13 amino acids. V shed 3 bases and J shed 6 bases, with 10 bases lying between them. The CDR3 loop reads CASSFRAIDTQYF. The CDR3 coding sequence is TGTGCCAGCAGTTTTAGGGCGATCGATACGCAGTATTTT.

As for this clonotype: The germline gene is not matched at one end of the junction; a read error may be the cause. The chain carries TRBV6-2 or TRBV6-3 and TRBJ2-2, with TRBD1 identical over 7 bases. Germline loops: CDR1 MNHEY, CDR2 SVGEGT. The CDR3 length is 15 residues. CDR3 in DNA: TGTGCCAACAGTCCACCGACAGGGACCACCGGGGAGCTGTTTTTT. Its translation is CANSPPTGTTGELFF.

This clonotype occurred many times. The rearrangement joins TRBV7-6 to TRBJ2-3; perhaps TRBD1 as D (8 bases). The CDR3 is made up of 15 amino acids. V lost 5 bases and J 2 bases, leaving 14 bases between the germline ends. Germline CDR1 reads SGHVS; CDR2 reads FNYEAQ. CDR3: CASSPDRDYTDTQYF. Written as DNA, the CDR3 is TGTGCCAGCAGCCCGGACAGGGACTACACAGATACGCAGTATTTT.

The gene calls are TRBV11-2 and TRBJ1-1; no reliable D call. CDR1 SGHAT and CDR2 FQNNGV come from the germline V gene. CDR3 length: 11 residues. V lost 4 bases, J lost 6 bases, and 6 bases lay in between. The CDR3 region has the DNA TGTGCCAGCAGCTGGACGTCTGAAGCTTTCTTT. This codes for CASSWTSEAFF.

The chain couples TRBV12-5 to TRBJ2-2; D gene unclear. Trimming removed 5 bases at V and 1 base at J, with 2 bases between. The CDR3 covers 12 residues. Per germline, CDR1 LGHNT and CDR2 FRNRAP. The CDR3 nucleotides are TGTGCTAGTGGTCGGAACACCGGGGAGCTGTTTTTT. Encoded protein: CASGRNTGELFF.

Turning to this clonotype: Since a much larger clone is just one base distant, this may be a read error. The J gene is TRBJ2-2, the V gene TRBV28; 7 nucleotides agree with TRBD1. Germline-derived CDR1 and CDR2 are MDHEN and SYDVKM. The CDR3 runs to 15 residues. This chain's CDR3 is CVSSKPTGSSGELFF. CDR3 nucleotide sequence: TGTGTCAGCAGTAAACCGACAGGGTCCAGCGGGGAGCTGTTTTTT.

This clonotype was counted a few times. The V and J genes are TRBV18 and TRBJ1-6; 7 bases are shared with TRBD1. Germline V gives CDR1 KGHSH, CDR2 LQKENI. J lost 8 bases, V lost 3 bases, and 7 bases had no gene match. The CDR3 sequence is 15 residues long. In DNA form, the CDR3 reads TGTGCCAGCTCACCCCGAGGGGGCGCGGATTCACCCCTCCACTTT. Translated: CASSPRGGADSPLHF.

The V and J genes are TRBV29-1 and TRBJ2-2; the D is unclear. This CDR3 region has 11 residues. CDR1 is SQVTM and CDR2 is ANQGSEA in the germline V gene. The V and J ends lost 5 bases and 5 bases respectively, with 6 bases between them. The CDR3 here is CSVLGTGELFF. CDR3 sequence (DNA): TGCAGCGTTTTAGGGACCGGGGAGCTGTTTTTT.

The rearrangement links TRBV7-9 to TRBJ2-7; maybe TRBD1 (5 bases). V gave up 3 bases and J gave up 4 bases, with 10 bases separating them. CDR1 and CDR2 from the germline V gene are SEHNR and FQNEAQ (reference sequence). The CDR3 runs 13 residues. The CDR3 sequence: CASSFNRNYEQYV. The CDR3 DNA follows: TGTGCCAGCAGCTTCAACAGGAATTACGAGCAGTACGTC.